The 3 T cell receptor beta chains given below trace back to one sample, sequenced in a study of CD8+ T cells in alopecia areata (dated by TCRdb to the late 2010s). The library relied on the immunoSEQ multiplex PCR assay. To provide template for TCR sequencing, every sample had RNA extracted and reverse transcribed into cDNA. Sourced from immuneACCESS, this table was stored by TCRdb with only in-frame sequences that have V and J called. A share of the clones is absent; for the studies checked, an unresolved V gene accounts for under half, and the remainder has no known explanation. This sample is represented by about 210,000 clones; about 40% of them were singletons. The ten largest clonotypes hold 2.6% of the sample. In light of the paper, this sample's treatment or condition label describes: oral pan-JAK inhibitor, 5-10 mg twice daily. The source material was CD4+ T cells sorted from blood, sampled around week 36, from a patient treated with tofacitinib. These receptors were collected from a human donor with alopecia areata.

The gene calls are TRBV7-8 and TRBJ2-3; 9 nucleotides match TRBD1. The ends lost 4 bases at V and 4 bases at J; junction bases unmatched: 9. The CDR3 consists of 16 residues. Germline V gene data show CDR1 as SGHVS and CDR2 as FQNEAQ. CDR3 amino acids: CASSSTRDRVADTQYF. The DNA of the CDR3 is TGTGCCAGCAGCTCCACACGGGACAGGGTCGCAGATACGCAGTATTTT.

This chain joins TRBV29-1 and TRBJ1-2, with 10 bases that match TRBD1. V dropped 0 bases and J dropped 5; count of bases not matched to a gene: 9. The CDR3 has 16 amino acids. Germline V gene lookup returns CDR1 SQVTM and CDR2 ANQGSEA. The DNA for the CDR3 is TGCAGCGTTGAAGAGAGGGGCCGGGACAGGGGATATGGCTACACCTTC. Amino acid sequence: CSVEERGRDRGYGYTF.

In the case of this clone: An end of the junction differs from the germline gene, which may be a read error. CDR3 in amino acids: CASSQARLAGVNEQFF. The CDR3 nucleotides read TGTGCCAGCAGTCAAGCACGATTAGCGGGAGTTAATGAGCAGTTCTTC. This chain uses TRBV6-1 with TRBJ2-1; 9 bases are shared with TRBD2. The CDR3 runs to 16 residues. Germline V gives CDR1 MNHNS, CDR2 SASEGT.